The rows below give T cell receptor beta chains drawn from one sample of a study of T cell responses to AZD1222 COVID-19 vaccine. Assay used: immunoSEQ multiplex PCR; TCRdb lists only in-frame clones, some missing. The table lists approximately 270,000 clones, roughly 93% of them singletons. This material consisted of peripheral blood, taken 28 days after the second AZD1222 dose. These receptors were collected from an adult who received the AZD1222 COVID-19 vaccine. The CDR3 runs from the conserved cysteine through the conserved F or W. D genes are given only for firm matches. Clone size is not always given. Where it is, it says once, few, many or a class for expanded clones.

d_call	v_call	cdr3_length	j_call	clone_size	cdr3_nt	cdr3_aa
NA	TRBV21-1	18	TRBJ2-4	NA	TGTGCCAGCCTAGGCGCGGGGGACAGGGTTGTAGCCAAAAACATTCAGTACTTC	CASLGAGDRVVAKNIQYF
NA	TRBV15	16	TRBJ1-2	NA	TGTGCCACCAGCAGAGATCTTGAAAAGGTGGACTATGGCTACACCTTC	CATSRDLEKVDYGYTF
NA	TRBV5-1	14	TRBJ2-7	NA	TGCGCCAGCAGCCTGGGGTCTGCTACTTGGGAGCAGTACTTC	CASSLGSATWEQYF
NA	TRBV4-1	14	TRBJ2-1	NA	TGCGCCAGCAGCCAAAGAGTTGCGGGGAATGAGCAGTTCTTC	CASSQRVAGNEQFF
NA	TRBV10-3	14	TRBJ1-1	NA	TGTGCCATCAGTGTAAAAATCTCGAACACTGAAGCTTTCTTT	CAISVKISNTEAFF
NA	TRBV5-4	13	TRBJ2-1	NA	TGTGCCAGCAGCTTGACTACTAGAAATGAGCAGTTCTTC	CASSLTTRNEQFF
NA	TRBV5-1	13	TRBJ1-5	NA	TGCGCCAGCAGCTCGGACTCTGCTGGGCCCCAGCATTTT	CASSSDSAGPQHF
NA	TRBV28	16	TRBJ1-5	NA	TGTGCCAGCAGTCCCGTAGCAGGGGATAGCAATCAGCCCCAGCATTTT	CASSPVAGDSNQPQHF
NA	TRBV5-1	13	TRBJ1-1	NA	TGCGCCAGCGGGGGACACCAGAACACTGAAGCTTTCTTT	CASGGHQNTEAFF
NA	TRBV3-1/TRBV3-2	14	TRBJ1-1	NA	TGTGCCAGCAGCCAAGGTGAGGGTAACACTGAAGCTTTCTTT	CASSQGEGNTEAFF
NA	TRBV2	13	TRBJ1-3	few	TGTGCCACCCGTTGGGGCTCTGGAAACACCATATATTTT	CATRWGSGNTIYF
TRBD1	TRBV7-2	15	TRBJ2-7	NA	TGTGCCAGCAGCTCCTACAGGGGCCCCTCCTACGAGCAGTACTTC	CASSSYRGPSYEQYF
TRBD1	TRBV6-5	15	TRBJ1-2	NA	TGTGCCAGCAGTTACCGAGAACAGGGGGCTTATGGCTACACCTTC	CASSYREQGAYGYTF
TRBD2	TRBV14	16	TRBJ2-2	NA	TGTGCCAGCAGCCGGAATAGCGGGAGCCCCACCGGGGAGCTGTTTTTT	CASSRNSGSPTGELFF
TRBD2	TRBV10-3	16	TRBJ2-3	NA	TGTGCCATCAGTGACTCCGGGACTAGCGGTGCAGATACGCAGTATTTT	CAISDSGTSGADTQYF
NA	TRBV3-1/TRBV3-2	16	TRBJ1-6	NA	TGTGCCAGCAGCCAAGATTTCCGGGCTGGGGATTCACCCCTCCACTTT	CASSQDFRAGDSPLHF
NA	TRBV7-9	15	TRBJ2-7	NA	TGTGCCAGCAGCTTAGCTGCCAGGGCTTCCTACGAGCAGTACTTC	CASSLAARASYEQYF
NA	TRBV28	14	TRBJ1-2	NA	TGTGCCAGCAGTTTATACGGGCGCGTTTATGGCTACACCTTC	CASSLYGRVYGYTF
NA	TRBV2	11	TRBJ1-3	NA	TGTGCCAGGGGGGGACCGCGACCTCCATATTTT	CARGGPRPPYF
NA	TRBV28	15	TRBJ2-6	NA	TGTGCCAGCAGCGCCCGGGGAGCTGGGGCCAACGTCCTGACTTTC	CASSARGAGANVLTF
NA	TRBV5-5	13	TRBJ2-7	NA	TGTGCCAGCAGCTTGGAGCATCTTTACGAGCAGTACTTC	CASSLEHLYEQYF
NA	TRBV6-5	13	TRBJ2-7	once	TGTGCCAGCAGTTACAGCGTATCCCACGAGCAGTACTTC	CASSYSVSHEQYF
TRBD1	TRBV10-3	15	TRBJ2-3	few	TGTGCCATCAGTGGACAGGGAGTTTTAACAGATACGCAGTATTTT	CAISGQGVLTDTQYF
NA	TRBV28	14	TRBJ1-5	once	TGTGCCAGCAGTCTGCGGGGGGCGAATCAGCCCCAGCATTTT	CASSLRGANQPQHF
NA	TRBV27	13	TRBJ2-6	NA	TGTGCCAGCACCAGCTCTGGGGCCAACGTCCTGACTTTC	CASTSSGANVLTF
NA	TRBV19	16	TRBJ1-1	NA	TGTGCCAGTAGTATGGGTAGTGGTCAGATGAACACTGAAGCTTTCTTT	CASSMGSGQMNTEAFF
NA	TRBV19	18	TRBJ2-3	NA	TGTGCCAGTAGTAATAAGGGGCCTGGACTTTCATCCACAGATACGCAGTATTTT	CASSNKGPGLSSTDTQYF
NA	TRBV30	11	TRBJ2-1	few	TGTGCCTGGAGTGTACGTTATGAGCAGTTCTTC	CAWSVRYEQFF
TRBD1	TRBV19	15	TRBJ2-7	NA	TGTGCCAGTAGTCCTGGGACAGGGGGCTCCTACGAGCAGTACTTC	CASSPGTGGSYEQYF
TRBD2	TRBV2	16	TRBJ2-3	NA	TGTGCCAGCAGCCTCGGGGGCGGGGGGTACACAGATACGCAGTATTTT	CASSLGGGGYTDTQYF
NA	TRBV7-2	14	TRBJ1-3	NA	TGTGCCAGCAGCCACCGAGGAGGGAGTACCACCATATATTTT	CASSHRGGSTTIYF
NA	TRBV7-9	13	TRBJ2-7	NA	TGTGCCAGCAGCCCCGAGGTCCTTGACGAGCAGTACTTC	CASSPEVLDEQYF
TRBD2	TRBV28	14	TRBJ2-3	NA	TGTGCCAGCACCGTAGCGGGGAGGGCAGATACGCAGTATTTT	CASTVAGRADTQYF
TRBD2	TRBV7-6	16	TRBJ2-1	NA	TGTGCCAGCAGCCCACCGACTAGCGGGAGGGCCGGTGAGCAGTTCTTC	CASSPPTSGRAGEQFF
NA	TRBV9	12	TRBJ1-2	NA	TGTGCCAGCAGCGCTCCACAGTCTGGCTACACCTTC	CASSAPQSGYTF
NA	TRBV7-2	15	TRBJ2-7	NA	TGTGCCAGCAGCTTACGAGTCGCCCAGGAATACGAGCAGTACTTC	CASSLRVAQEYEQYF
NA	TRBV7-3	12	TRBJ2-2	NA	TGTGCCAGCAGCTTAGGGCCCGGGGAGCTGTTTTTT	CASSLGPGELFF
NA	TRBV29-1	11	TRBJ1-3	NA	TGCAGCGTTGTACTGGGAAACACCATATATTTT	CSVVLGNTIYF
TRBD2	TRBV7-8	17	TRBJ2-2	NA	TGTGCCAGCAGTCAGTGGACTAGCGGGACTAACACCGGGGAGCTGTTTTTT	CASSQWTSGTNTGELFF
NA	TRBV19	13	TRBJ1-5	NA	TGTGCCAGTAGTATGGAGGGACCAGTGCCCCAGCATTTT	CASSMEGPVPQHF
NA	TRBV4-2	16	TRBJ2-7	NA	TGTGCCAGCAGCCAAGTGGGGGGATTTGATTCCTACGAGCAGTACTTC	CASSQVGGFDSYEQYF
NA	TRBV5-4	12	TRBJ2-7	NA	TGTGCCAGCGCCGGGCCCTCCTACGAGCAGTACTTC	CASAGPSYEQYF
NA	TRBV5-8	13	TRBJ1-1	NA	TGTGCCAGCAGCTTGGGGGGAACGACTGAAGCTTTCTTT	CASSLGGTTEAFF
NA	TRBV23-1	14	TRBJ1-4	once	TGCGCCAGCAATGGGCTCAGACCTAATGAAAAACTGTTTTTT	CASNGLRPNEKLFF
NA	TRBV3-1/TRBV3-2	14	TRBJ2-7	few	TGTGCCAGCAGCCATATTTACAGGCCCTACGAGCAGTACTTC	CASSHIYRPYEQYF
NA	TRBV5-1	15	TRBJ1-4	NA	TGCGCCAGCAGCTTGGCATGGGGCACTAATGAAAAACTGTTTTTT	CASSLAWGTNEKLFF
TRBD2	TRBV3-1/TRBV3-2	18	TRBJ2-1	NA	TGTGCCAGCAGCCAAGAGAGGATAGCGGGGGGCCAATACAATGAGCAGTTCTTC	CASSQERIAGGQYNEQFF
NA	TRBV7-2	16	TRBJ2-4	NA	TGTGCCAGCAGCACTCTTCCCGGGATTGACAAAAACATTCAGTACTTC	CASSTLPGIDKNIQYF
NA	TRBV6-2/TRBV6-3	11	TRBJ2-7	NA	TGTGCCAGCAGCCCGGGACCAATTCAGTACTTC	CASSPGPIQYF
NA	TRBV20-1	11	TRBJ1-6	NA	TGCAGTGCTAGGGTAAATCCCACCCTCCACTTT	CSARVNPTLHF
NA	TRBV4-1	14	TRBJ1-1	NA	TGCGCCAGCACCCCGGTCAGGGGCCTCACTGAAGCTTTCTTT	CASTPVRGLTEAFF
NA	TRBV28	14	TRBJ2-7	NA	TGTGCCAGCACCCCCGGACATCTCTCCTACGAGCAGTACTTC	CASTPGHLSYEQYF
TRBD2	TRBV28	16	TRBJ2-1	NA	TGTGCCAGCAGTCCCCCCAGCGGGGGGCCTTACAATGAGCAGTTCTTC	CASSPPSGGPYNEQFF
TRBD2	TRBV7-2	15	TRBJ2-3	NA	TGTGCCAGCAGCTTAGGTAGCGGGAATGGGGATACGCAGTATTTT	CASSLGSGNGDTQYF
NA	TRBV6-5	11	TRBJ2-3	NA	TGTGCCGCAGCCTGGGGGGCGGGGAAGTATTTT	CAAAWGAGKYF
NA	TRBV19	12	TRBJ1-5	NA	TGTGCCAGTAGTACTTTGGTTCAGCCCCAGCATTTT	CASSTLVQPQHF